These 11 T cell receptor beta chains originate from one sample sequenced in a study of a mutant IDH1 vaccine in newly diagnosed glioma (TCRdb year 2021). The sample's time point label is to be understood as: week 23, last vaccination. Each vaccine dose was 300 ug of a 20-mer mutant IDH1 peptide in Montanide, given subcutaneously with topical imiquimod. No antigen is known for these receptors. Receptor libraries were prepared by the immunoSEQ multiplex PCR assay. TCRdb re-hosts the immuneACCESS table, in-frame sequences only. Its copies lack some clones; in the studies checked, an unresolved V gene accounts for under half of them, and the cause for the rest is not known. The sample has 50,000 to 85,000 clones on record, under 90% of them singletons. The ten largest clonotypes hold about an eighth of the sample. The sample in question was PBMCs, obtained from a glioma patient whose treatment included an IDH1 peptide vaccine. The receptors originated from a young man with glioma.

This clone has more than one count but fewer than ten. The rearrangement uses TRBV27 and TRBJ1-1; possible D gene TRBD1, 5 bases. The V and J ends lost 5 bases and 4 bases respectively, with 8 bases between them. This CDR3 is built from 12 residues. Germline CDR1 MNHEY, CDR2 SMNVEV (reference sequence). This chain's CDR3 is CASSTRATEAFF. CDR3 coding DNA: TGTGCCAGCAGTACCAGGGCCACTGAAGCTTTCTTT.

The chain uses TRBV9 and TRBJ2-6; D remains ambiguous. V was trimmed by 0 bases and J by 1 base, leaving 2 bases between them. Looked up from germline, CDR1 is SGDLS and CDR2 is YYNGEE. The CDR3 loop spans 14 amino acids. This chain's CDR3 is CASSVVSGANVLTF. CDR3 nucleotides: TGTGCCAGCAGCGTAGTATCTGGGGCCAACGTCCTGACTTTC.

This chain links TRBV6-5 with TRBJ2-3; D tentatively fits TRBD1 or TRBD2 (5 bases each). Between the trimmed V and J ends, which lost 0 bases and 2 bases, there was a span of 9 bases. The length of the CDR3 is 15 residues. Germline loops: CDR1 MNHEY, CDR2 SVGAGI. DNA for the CDR3: TGTGCCAGCAGTTACTCCGGGGCCTTCACAGATACGCAGTATTTT. Its protein product is CASSYSGAFTDTQYF.

Of note for this clone: Other DNA sequences in this specimen translate into the identical CDR3. In DNA, the CDR3 is TGTGCCAGTAGTATCGGACAGATGAACACTGAAGCTTTCTTT. This gives the protein CASSIGQMNTEAFF. V usage is TRBV19 and J usage is TRBJ1-1, with a tentative D call TRBD1 (6 bases). Germline values: CDR1 LNHDA, CDR2 SQIVND (reference sequence). The CDR3 contains 14 residues. V was shortened by 3 bases and J by 0 bases, with 8 bases between the two germline ends.

The chain employs TRBV19 and TRBJ2-7, with D maybe TRBD1 (6 bases). This CDR3 has 15 amino acids. Per germline, CDR1 LNHDA and CDR2 SQIVND (reference sequence). Trimming pared 4 bases from V and 0 bases from J, leaving 13 bases between. The CDR3 loop reads CASSTFLGGSYEQYF. The CDR3, as DNA: TGTGCCAGTAGTACCTTCTTAGGGGGCTCCTACGAGCAGTACTTC.

This clone was observed a handful of times. J is TRBJ1-1 and V is TRBV4-1, with D perhaps matching TRBD1 (6 bases). V was shortened by 4 bases and J by 5 bases, with 11 bases between the two germline ends. The CDR3 runs to 13 residues. Germline CDR1 and CDR2: MGHRA and YSYEKL. CDR3 protein: CASSPQGLTEAFF. CDR3 coding DNA: TGCGCCAGCAGCCCCCAGGGGTTGACTGAAGCTTTCTTT.

This clone was seen just once. This chain joins TRBV30 and TRBJ2-7, with 10 bases lining up with TRBD2. V shed 3 bases and J 5 bases; nucleotides not matched to a gene: 13. This CDR3 spans 16 amino acids. The germline V gene has CDR1 GTSNPN and CDR2 SVGIG (reference sequence). CDR3 coding DNA: TGTGCCTGGAGAATAGCGGGAGGTCTCTCCTACGACGAGCAGTACTTC. The encoded protein is CAWRIAGGLSYDEQYF.

V usage is TRBV28 and J usage is TRBJ1-1; D ambiguous. CDR3 length: 13 residues. Between the trimmed V and J ends, which lost 6 bases and 4 bases, there was a span of 12 bases. Germline-derived CDR1 and CDR2 are MDHEN and SYDVKM. This CDR3 reads CASSQTVGTEAFF. The CDR3 bases are TGTGCCAGCAGCCAAACAGTAGGCACTGAAGCTTTCTTT.

The gene calls are TRBV7-9 and TRBJ1-1; 8 positions match TRBD1. CDR1 is SEHNR, CDR2 FQNEAQ, per germline (reference sequence). This CDR3 spans 14 amino acids. V gave up 3 bases and J gave up 4 bases; unmatched junction bases: 4. For the CDR3, the DNA is TGTGCCAGCAGCTTCAGGACAGGGTTCACTGAAGCTTTCTTT. Amino acid sequence: CASSFRTGFTEAFF.

V is TRBV29-1 and J is TRBJ1-5; D not resolved. V was pared by 4 bases and J by 2 bases, with 15 bases between. The CDR3 is 15 amino acids. From germline, CDR1 is SQVTM and CDR2 ANQGSEA. The CDR3 sequence: CSVADGILGNQPQHF. In DNA form, the CDR3 reads TGCAGCGTTGCCGACGGAATTTTAGGCAATCAGCCCCAGCATTTT.

The V gene is TRBV7-9, the J gene TRBJ1-3; possible D gene TRBD1, 6 bases. Germline values: CDR1 SEHNR, CDR2 FQNEAQ (reference sequence). The CDR3 length is 14 residues. V dropped 4 bases and J dropped 4 bases, with 11 bases sitting between them. The CDR3 DNA reads TGTGCCAGCAGCTCCCCAGGGGAAGGAAACACCATATATTTT. Protein: CASSSPGEGNTIYF. Based on the CDR3 plus reference TRBV7-9 and TRBJ1-3, the full variable domain is DTGVSQNPRHKITKRGQNVTFRCDPISEHNRLYWYRQTLGQGPEFLTYFQNEAQLEKSRLLSDRFSAERPKGSFSTLEIQRTEQGDSAMYLCASSSPGEGNTIYFGEGSWLTVV.